The text below deals with one T cell receptor beta chain. This clonotype showed up many times. Its recognized antigen is unknown. The input lacks base qualities; no much larger clone sits a single base away. The run used an Illumina HiSeq 2500. Quantitative 5'-RACE with molecular barcodes was the method used to prepare the TCR beta libraries. The paper's data handling went like this. To identify disease-linked TCR variants, a new computational method was used, one built on a probabilistic model of VDJ rearrangement. TCRdb reanalyzed the raw reads on its own, using fastp at Q25 for trimming and MiXCR for clone calling, and kept in-frame beta chains. Identical CDR3 proteins give one entry, which carries the most common genes and DNA. TCRdb's processing, not the study's, gives the V and J calls here. The sample table records hundreds of thousands of distinct CDR3 sequences; about a fifth of these occur just once. Roughly 4% of the sample is in the top ten clones.

The CDR3, cysteine through phenylalanine, is 14 amino acids long. The retained sequence is limited to the CDR3, 42 bases, with the frame set at the first base. A distance of 10 bases separates the germline ends of V and J, which lose 3 bases and 1 base respectively. CDR1 LNHNV and CDR2 YYDKDF were looked up in the germline V gene (reference sequence). The data originate from a study of CD8 T cells in ankylosing spondylitis (TCRdb year 2017). A note on the overall study: The study set out to find disease-linked TCR variants by profiling T cell receptor beta repertoires in ankylosing spondylitis patients and healthy donors. The full study cohort was made up of roughly 25 ankylosing spondylitis patients and 108 healthy donors. Peripheral blood was sampled, and synovial fluid was additionally collected from ankylosing spondylitis patients. Study-level results and caveats: Some motif variants had previously been reported in the synovial fluid and blood of reactive arthritis patients, which suggests shared mechanisms of disease initiation. A CD8+ phenotype was shown by the disease-linked clones, which were found at relatively low frequencies in peripheral blood. Significant enrichment of the disease-linked clones was reported in matched synovial fluid samples from ankylosing spondylitis patients. A TCR beta motif made up of several highly homologous amino acid variants appeared to be characteristic of blood from ankylosing spondylitis patients.

Sequenced material: blood, either unsorted or a sorted T cell fraction (not recorded which). The source of this sequence is a female donor with ankylosing spondylitis or in good health (not recorded which). Recombination joined TRBV15 with TRBJ2-7, and possibly TRBD2, on 6 matching bases. For the CDR3, the sequence is CATSSAGFSYEQYF. In nucleotide form, the sequence is TGTGCCACCAGCAGCGCGGGATTTTCCTACGAGCAGTACTTC.